The T cell receptor (beta chain) under discussion was sequenced for a study of T cell clusters in autoimmune cytopenias. Multiplex touch-down PCR amplified TRB using TRB-A and TRB-B pools in one tube. TCRdb reprocessed the multiplex PCR reads, with one entry per CDR3 protein and no DNA. The sample has roughly 10,000 distinct CDR3 sequences. TRB amplification used 250 ng of peripheral blood genomic DNA. The sample was also reused in another study, on T cell repertoires in aging, cancer and after chemotherapy.

The sample consisted of peripheral blood. The TCR originated in a human donor in good health.

The CDR3 sequence: CASNPRGLNSPLHF. The chain uses TRBV19 and TRBJ1-6; TCRdb names TRBD1, which stays unverified in the absence of DNA. Germline CDR1 is LNHDA and CDR2 is SQIVND (reference sequence). The CDR3 extends over 14 amino acids.